These 18 T cell receptor beta chains came from one sample sequenced in a study of T cell responses to AZD1222 COVID-19 vaccine. The repertoire was sequenced with immunoSEQ multiplex PCR; TCRdb's copy has only in-frame clones and lacks some. The sample has under 150,000 clones, 75% to 90% seen once. The sample was peripheral blood, taken 28 days after the second AZD1222 dose. Every receptor here comes from an adult who received the AZD1222 COVID-19 vaccine.

The V gene is TRBV6-5, the J gene TRBJ2-5; D unresolved. With 2 bases removed from V and 5 bases from J, the gap between germline ends came to 12 bases. The germline V gene has CDR1 MNHEY and CDR2 SVGAGI. The CDR3 has 14 amino acids. The CDR3, as DNA: TGTGCCAGCAGTTACGTACAGCGTGGGGAGACCCAGTACTTC. Translating gives CASSYVQRGETQYF.

This chain joins TRBV9 and TRBJ1-2; 7 nucleotides align to TRBD1. The CDR3 totals 13 residues. The germline V gene encodes CDR1 SGDLS and CDR2 YYNGEE. V lost 4 bases and J lost 4; bases outside the gene matches: 4. The CDR3 sequence: CASSPGTVYGYTF. The CDR3 DNA reads as TGTGCCAGCAGCCCAGGGACAGTCTATGGCTACACCTTC.

The chain joins TRBV10-3 to TRBJ2-7; 9 positions agree with TRBD1. V lost 8 bases, J lost 3 bases, and 2 bases stayed unmatched. Germline CDR1 and CDR2: ENHRY and SYGVKD. The length of the CDR3 is 12 residues. CDR3 bases: TGTGCCATCCGGGACAGGGTCTACGAGCAGTACGTC. Protein: CAIRDRVYEQYV.

This clone has only one observation. The gene calls are TRBV20-1 and TRBJ2-5, with D uncertain. The V gene lost 6 bases and the J gene lost 3 bases, with 8 bases spanning the gap. CDR1 and CDR2 (germline): DFQATT, SNEGSKA (reference sequence). The CDR3 runs 11 residues. The CDR3 reads CSADMEETQYF. DNA for the CDR3: TGCAGTGCCGATATGGAAGAGACCCAGTACTTC.

The V gene is TRBV11-3, the J gene TRBJ2-1; a weak D match, TRBD2 (6 bases). Germline assignment: CDR1 SGHNT and CDR2 YENEEA. V shed 1 base and J shed 7 bases, with 17 bases lying between them. The CDR3 covers 16 residues. The DNA of the CDR3 is TGTGCCAGCAGCTTAGGTCTGGAGGGCCGTAAGAATGAGCAGTTCTTC. Protein: CASSLGLEGRKNEQFF.

This sequence joins TRBV5-6 and TRBJ2-3; 10 bases are shared with TRBD1. Germline CDR1 SGHDT, CDR2 YYEEEE. The V segment lost 2 bases and the J segment 4 bases; nucleotides outside the gene matches: 7. The CDR3 is 16 amino acids. The CDR3 sequence: CASSFRGGQGSDTQYF. CDR3 bases: TGTGCCAGCAGCTTCCGAGGGGGACAGGGGTCAGATACGCAGTATTTT.

V usage is TRBV11-2 and J usage is TRBJ1-3; D uncertain. Germline V lookup: CDR1 SGHAT, CDR2 FQNNGV. The CDR3 length is 17 residues. V was clipped by 1 base and J by 1 base, with 14 bases between them. In DNA, the CDR3 is TGTGCCAGCAGCTTAGTCGGCGGGGAAGGGTCTGGAAACACCATATATTTT. Its protein product is CASSLVGGEGSGNTIYF.

The chain has TRBV19 and TRBJ1-4, with D perhaps matching TRBD1 (6 bases). The CDR3 is 15 residues long. V lost 6 bases and J lost 1, with 12 bases in between. CDR1 is LNHDA, CDR2 SQIVND, per germline (reference sequence). CDR3 bases: TGTGCCAGTAGCAACAAGGGGGTAACTAATGAAAAACTGTTTTTT. This codes for CASSNKGVTNEKLFF.

The V gene is TRBV15, the J gene TRBJ1-4; 7 nucleotides line up with TRBD1. Germline assignment: CDR1 LNHNV and CDR2 YYDKDF (reference sequence). CDR3 length equals 15 residues. Trimming at V came to 5 bases and at J to 5 bases, leaving 8 bases not matched to a gene. CDR3 amino acids: CATSPGGQLNEKLFF. CDR3 nucleotide sequence: TGTGCCACCAGCCCAGGGGGACAGCTAAATGAAAAACTGTTTTTT.

The rearrangement links TRBV18 to TRBJ1-1; tentative D call: TRBD1 (5 bases). The CDR3 is 14 residues long. V was cut by 2 bases and J by 3 bases, with 10 bases left in between. In germline, CDR1 is KGHSH, CDR2 LQKENI. CDR3 in DNA: TGTGCCAGCTCACCAAATTGGGGGGACACTGAAGCTTTCTTT. Its translation is CASSPNWGDTEAFF.

This clone appeared many times. The J gene is TRBJ2-1, the V gene TRBV6-2 or TRBV6-3, with D possibly being TRBD1 (6 bases). V was clipped by 2 bases and J by 2 bases, with 10 bases between them. This CDR3 is 15 amino acids long. Germline CDR1 MNHEY, CDR2 SVGEGT. The CDR3 DNA reads TGTGCCAGCAGTTACGAGGGGACAACCTACAATGAGCAGTTCTTC. Translating it yields CASSYEGTTYNEQFF.

This chain connects TRBV24-1 to TRBJ2-5; D is unresolved. CDR1 is KGHDR, CDR2 SFDVKD, per germline. The CDR3 has 13 amino acids. V was trimmed by 9 bases and J by 4 bases, leaving 14 bases between them. The CDR3 region has the DNA TGTGCCACCCGTAACGGTGGCCTAGAGACCCAGTACTTC. Its protein product is CATRNGGLETQYF.

This chain links TRBV19 with TRBJ2-1, with D tentatively TRBD1 or TRBD2 (6 bases each). The CDR3 has 18 amino acids. V was shortened by 9 bases and J by 4 bases, with 28 bases between the two germline ends. Germline loops: CDR1 LNHDA, CDR2 SQIVND (reference sequence). CDR3 in DNA: TGTGCCAGCCTGGGAGGCCCTATCGGCCTCGGGACATACAATGAGCAGTTCTTC. Protein: CASLGGPIGLGTYNEQFF.

The chain recombines TRBV19 with TRBJ1-1; D is unclear. CDR3 length: 11 residues. Trimming removed 8 bases from V and 6 bases from J, with 10 bases in between. Germline assignment: CDR1 LNHDA and CDR2 SQIVND (reference sequence). CDR3 loop: CASSQAAEAFF. Here the CDR3 DNA reads TGTGCCAGTTCCCAAGCTGCTGAAGCTTTCTTT.

The sample holds one count of this clone. V usage is TRBV18 and J usage is TRBJ1-1, with 8 bases that match TRBD1. Trimming took 3 bases from V and 2 from J; bases not matched to a gene: 5. The CDR3 runs 15 residues. Germline-derived CDR1 and CDR2 are KGHSH and LQKENI. CDR3 in DNA: TGTGCCAGCTCACCTTACAGGGGGACCAACACTGAAGCTTTCTTT. Protein: CASSPYRGTNTEAFF.

The chain is built from TRBV27 and TRBJ2-7; possible D gene TRBD1, 6 bases. The CDR3 totals 14 residues. Germline-derived CDR1 and CDR2 are MNHEY and SMNVEV (reference sequence). The germline V and J ends were trimmed by 9 bases and 3 bases, with 18 bases remaining between them. The CDR3 here is CASKQGPSIYEQYF. In DNA, the CDR3 is TGTGCCAGTAAACAGGGTCCCTCAATCTACGAGCAGTACTTC.

The chain recombines TRBV7-8 with TRBJ1-2, with D maybe TRBD1 (6 bases). Per germline, CDR1 SGHVS and CDR2 FQNEAQ. The CDR3 has 17 amino acids. The V end lost 5 bases, the J end lost 2 bases, and 21 bases lay between the germline ends. CDR3: CASSPFPTDSENYGYTF. CDR3 coding DNA: TGTGCCAGCAGCCCCTTCCCAACGGACAGTGAGAACTATGGCTACACCTTC.

This chain joins TRBV5-1 and TRBJ1-1, with a weak D call TRBD1 (6 bases). CDR3 length equals 15 residues. Trimming took 0 bases from V and 0 from J, leaving 9 bases between them. Per germline, CDR1 SGHRS and CDR2 YFSETQ. CDR3 DNA sequence: TGCGCCAGCAGCTTGGGGGACACTATGAACACTGAAGCTTTCTTT. Its protein is CASSLGDTMNTEAFF.